This passage covers 22 T cell receptor beta chains from one sample sequenced in a study of T cells in localized non-small cell lung cancer. TCRdb keeps only in-frame clones here, not all; method: immunoSEQ multiplex PCR. The top ten hold around 2.5% of the sample, which has about 47,000 clones, 85% to 90% seen once. The sequencing used PBMCs, collected before any cancer treatment. The receptor source for this set is a man aged 40-75 years with stage II lung adenocarcinoma.

V is TRBV6-1 and J is TRBJ2-1; D call uncertain. Germline V gives CDR1 MNHNS, CDR2 SASEGT. V lost 7 bases and J lost 8, with 21 bases in between. This CDR3 contains 15 residues. CDR3 DNA sequence: TGTGCCAGCACCTACCTCAGAGCCCGCGAGGATGAGCAGTTCTTC. Protein sequence: CASTYLRAREDEQFF.

This chain links TRBV19 with TRBJ1-5; D possibly corresponds to TRBD1 (6 bases). CDR1 is LNHDA and CDR2 is SQIVND in the germline V gene (reference sequence). V was cut by 1 base and J by 1 base, with 8 bases left in between. The CDR3 is 15 residues long. The CDR3 loop reads CASSIVRGSNQPQHF. Written as DNA, the CDR3 is TGTGCCAGTAGTATAGTAAGGGGGAGCAATCAGCCCCAGCATTTT.

The gene calls are TRBV5-1 and TRBJ1-2, with a weak D call TRBD1 (6 bases). The CDR3 spans 11 residues. V lost 6 bases to trimming and J lost 8 bases, with 11 bases between them. The germline V gene encodes CDR1 SGHRS and CDR2 YFSETQ. The CDR3 reads CASTGGRGYTF. CDR3 DNA: TGCGCCAGCACGGGGGGCCGCGGCTACACCTTC.

The chain links TRBV10-3 to TRBJ2-5; a possible D gene is TRBD2 (5 bases). With 11 bases removed from V and 4 bases from J, the gap between germline ends came to 17 bases. CDR1 is ENHRY, CDR2 SYGVKD, per germline. The CDR3 extends over 13 amino acids. CDR3 loop: CAVAERSAETQYF. The CDR3 DNA sequence: TGTGCCGTCGCTGAGCGGTCCGCAGAGACCCAGTACTTC.

CDR3: CASSRTENTEAFF. The CDR3 coding sequence is TGCGCCAGCAGCCGGACAGAGAACACTGAAGCTTTCTTT. This rearrangement joins TRBV5-1 to TRBJ1-1; D may be TRBD1 (6 bases). The CDR3 is 13 amino acids. Germline V lookup: CDR1 SGHRS, CDR2 YFSETQ. The ends were cut back, 4 bases at V and 1 base at J, with 8 bases in the middle.

The sample holds one count of this clone. The genes are TRBV7-2 and TRBJ1-2; 9 bases map to TRBD1. The germline gives CDR1 SGHTA, CDR2 FQGNSA. Germline trimming cut 2 bases from V and 2 bases from J; bases unmatched to any gene: 9. The CDR3 runs 17 residues. The CDR3 loop is CASSLSVGTGKNYGYTF. The CDR3 nucleotides read TGTGCCAGCAGCTTATCGGTGGGGACAGGGAAAAACTATGGCTACACCTTC.

This clone rates as medium-sized. V gene TRBV19 combines with J gene TRBJ2-5; D remains unclear. This CDR3 is built from 11 residues. V was trimmed by 7 bases and J by 5 bases, leaving 8 bases between them. Germline CDR1 LNHDA, CDR2 SQIVND (reference sequence). The DNA for the CDR3 is TGTGCCAGTAAACTTGGGGAGACCCAGTACTTC. This translates into CASKLGETQYF. The entire variable domain, with the rest obtained from reference TRBV19 and TRBJ2-5, is as follows: DGGITQSPKYLFRKEGQNVTLSCEQNLNHDAMYWYRQDPGQGLRLIYYSQIVNDFQKGDIAEGYSVSREKKESFPLTVTSAQKNPTAFYLCASKLGETQYFGPGTRLLVL.

The V and J genes are TRBV7-3 and TRBJ1-1; D may be TRBD1 (6 bases). Germline V gene data show CDR1 as SGHTA and CDR2 as FQGTGA. V lost 1 base, J lost 3 bases, and 18 bases lay in between. CDR3 length: 17 residues. The DNA for the CDR3 is TGTGCCAGCAGCTTAAATCCAGCAGGGGTCGGGTACACTGAAGCTTTCTTT. Encoded protein: CASSLNPAGVGYTEAFF.

The chain links TRBV9 to TRBJ1-2; no clear D gene. The V gene's germline CDR1 is SGDLS and CDR2 YYNGEE. V was clipped by 7 bases and J by 1 base, with 11 bases between them. This CDR3 has 13 residues. In DNA form, the CDR3 reads TGTGCCAGCGCCCCAACAGATAACTATGGCTACACCTTC. This gives the protein CASAPTDNYGYTF.

J is TRBJ1-5 and V is TRBV7-9; D might be TRBD1 (6 bases). From germline, CDR1 is SEHNR and CDR2 FQNEAQ (reference sequence). Trimming cost V 2 bases and J 5 bases, with 7 bases left between them. The CDR3 runs 13 residues. The CDR3, as DNA: TGTGCCAGCAGCTTAAGGGGGGATCAGCCCCAGCATTTT. It specifies CASSLRGDQPQHF.

The J gene is TRBJ1-2, the V gene TRBV6-5; weak D call: TRBD1 (6 bases). With 7 bases removed from V and 6 bases from J, the gap between germline ends came to 15 bases. Germline CDR1 is MNHEY and CDR2 is SVGAGI. CDR3 length equals 13 residues. The CDR3, as DNA: TGTGCCAGCACCCGGGACATGGTCGATGGCTACACCTTC. As protein: CASTRDMVDGYTF.

The V gene is TRBV5-1, the J gene TRBJ2-5, with D possibly being TRBD2 (6 bases). Germline V gene sequence: CDR1 SGHRS, CDR2 YFSETQ. The CDR3 loop spans 11 amino acids. V lost 1 base, J lost 13 bases, and 11 bases lay in between. DNA for the CDR3: TGCGCCAGCAGCTTGACCGGGGGTTGGTACTTC. This encodes CASSLTGGWYF.

DNA for the CDR3: TGTGCCAGCAGCCCAGGGGGCGGGATGGGCTACACCTTC. It codes for CASSPGGGMGYTF. V usage is TRBV5-4 and J usage is TRBJ1-2; 8 bases map to TRBD1. V trimming: 4 bases; J trimming: 8 bases; junction bases outside the gene matches: 7. The CDR3 is 13 amino acids. Germline-derived CDR1 and CDR2 are SGHNT and YYREEE (reference sequence).

The chain recombines TRBV5-1 with TRBJ2-5, with D perhaps matching TRBD1 or TRBD2 (5 bases each). Germline-derived CDR1 and CDR2 are SGHRS and YFSETQ. V dropped 3 bases and J dropped 5 bases, with 20 bases sitting between them. The CDR3 length is 16 residues. The CDR3 here is CASSYFSGTSQETQYF. In nucleotides, the CDR3 is TGCGCCAGCAGCTACTTTTCAGGGACCTCCCAGGAGACCCAGTACTTC.

This chain uses TRBV19 with TRBJ2-3, with 16 positions matching TRBD2. Per germline, CDR1 LNHDA and CDR2 SQIVND (reference sequence). CDR3 length equals 17 residues. Trimming took 5 bases from V and 5 from J; bases not matched to a gene: 7. DNA of the CDR3: TGTGCCAGTAGTCCGGGACTAGCGGGGGGGCCGGGAGATACGCAGTATTTT. As protein: CASSPGLAGGPGDTQYF.

This chain connects TRBV11-1 to TRBJ2-7, with D perhaps TRBD2 (5 bases). The CDR3 runs to 13 residues. V lost 1 base and J 3 bases, leaving 7 bases between the germline ends. Germline V gene sequence: CDR1 SGHAT, CDR2 FQDESV (reference sequence). CDR3 sequence reads: CASSLDGNYEQYF. In DNA, the CDR3 is TGTGCCAGCAGCTTAGACGGGAACTACGAGCAGTACTTC.

The chain is built from TRBV4-3 and TRBJ1-2; D might be TRBD1 (6 bases). V was cut by 4 bases and J by 10 bases, with 22 bases left in between. Per germline, CDR1 LGHNA and CDR2 YSLEER. This CDR3 is 15 amino acids long. The CDR3 DNA is TGCGCCAGCAGCCCCCGAACAGGGCAGCATGTTGACTACACCTTC. Amino acids: CASSPRTGQHVDYTF.

This sequence joins TRBV5-3 and TRBJ2-2; tentatively, D is TRBD1 or TRBD2 (6 bases each). TRBV5-3 is assigned to the ORF class and has an uncertain function. CDR3 length equals 19 residues. Trimming took 3 bases from V and 0 from J, leaving 21 bases between them. The CDR3, as DNA: TGTGCCAGAAGCTCGCCCTCCCGGGGGCCCCGAACGAACACCGGGGAGCTGTTTTTT. This translates into CARSSPSRGPRTNTGELFF.

This clone has a single count. The chain has TRBV9 and TRBJ1-1; 7 nucleotides match TRBD1. V was clipped by 4 bases and J by 9 bases; unmatched bases: 12. Germline V gene lookup returns CDR1 SGDLS and CDR2 YYNGEE. CDR3 length equals 14 residues. CDR3 coding DNA: TGTGCCAGCAGCCCCTTTACGGGACAGATAAAAGCTTTCTTT. Translated: CASSPFTGQIKAFF.

V gene TRBV6-1 combines with J gene TRBJ2-7; TRBD2 is a possible D gene (7 bases). The V gene's germline CDR1 is MNHNS and CDR2 SASEGT. Trimming shortened V by 1 base and J by 6 bases, and 13 bases separated the two germline ends. The CDR3 runs to 14 residues. DNA of the CDR3: TGTGCCAGCAGTGAAGGAGTAGGGGGGGTCGAGCAGTACTTC. It specifies CASSEGVGGVEQYF.

J is TRBJ2-1 and V is TRBV5-1; possible D gene TRBD1, 5 bases. CDR3 length: 11 amino acids. Trimming cost V 7 bases and J 5 bases, with 7 bases left between them. The germline V gene has CDR1 SGHRS and CDR2 YFSETQ. The CDR3 DNA is TGCGCCAGCGGGGCCAACAATGAGCAGTTCTTC. This translates into CASGANNEQFF.

This clone was counted between two and nine times. The rearrangement uses TRBV5-1 and TRBJ1-3; D might be TRBD1 (6 bases). This CDR3 has 14 amino acids. The V gene lost 0 bases and the J gene lost 8 bases, with 12 bases spanning the gap. Germline CDR1 and CDR2: SGHRS and YFSETQ. Written as DNA, the CDR3 is TGCGCCAGCAGCTTGGCGGGGGGCGCGGACACCATATATTTT. This sequence encodes CASSLAGGADTIYF.